This T cell receptor (beta chain) was recovered during a study of cytomegalovirus exposure and HLA in healthy donors. This CDR3 has 11 amino acids. In germline, CDR1 is LNHDA, CDR2 SQIVND (reference sequence). Trimming shortened V by 2 bases and J by 6 bases, and 3 bases separated the two germline ends. Primers for the PCR totalled 60 Vbeta and 13 Jbeta. Libraries were prepared by immunoSEQ multiplex PCR; TCRdb keeps only in-frame clonotypes and omits some of them. The sample has about 140,000 clones, approximately 82% seen once; the top ten hold approximately 1.3%. The clonotype originates from a young man in good health and CMV-seropositive. This sequence joins TRBV19 and TRBJ2-3; D is unclear. The material sequenced was PBMCs. CDR3 protein: CASSISDTQYF. CDR3 nucleotide sequence: TGTGCCAGTAGTATATCGGATACGCAGTATTTT.